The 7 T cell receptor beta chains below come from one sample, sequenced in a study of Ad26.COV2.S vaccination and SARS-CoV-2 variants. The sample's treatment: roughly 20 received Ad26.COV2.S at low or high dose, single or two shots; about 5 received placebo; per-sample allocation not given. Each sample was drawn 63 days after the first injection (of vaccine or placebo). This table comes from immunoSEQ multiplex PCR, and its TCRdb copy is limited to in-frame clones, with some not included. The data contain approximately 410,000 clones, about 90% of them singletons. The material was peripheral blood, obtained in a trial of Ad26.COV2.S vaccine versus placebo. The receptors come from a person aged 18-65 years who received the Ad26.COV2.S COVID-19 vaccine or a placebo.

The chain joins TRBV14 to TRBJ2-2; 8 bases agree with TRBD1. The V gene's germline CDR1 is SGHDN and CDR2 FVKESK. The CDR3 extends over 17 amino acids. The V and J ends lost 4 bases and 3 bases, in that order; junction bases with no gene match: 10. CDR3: CASSPLQGVAYTGELFF. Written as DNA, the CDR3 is TGTGCCAGCAGCCCACTACAGGGGGTAGCCTACACCGGGGAGCTGTTTTTT. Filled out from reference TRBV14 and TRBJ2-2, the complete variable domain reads EAGVTQFPSHSVIEKGQTVTLRCDPISGHDNLYWYRRVMGKEIKFLLHFVKESKQDESGMPNNRFLAERTGGTYSTLKVQPAELEDSGVYFCASSPLQGVAYTGELFFGEGSRLTVL.

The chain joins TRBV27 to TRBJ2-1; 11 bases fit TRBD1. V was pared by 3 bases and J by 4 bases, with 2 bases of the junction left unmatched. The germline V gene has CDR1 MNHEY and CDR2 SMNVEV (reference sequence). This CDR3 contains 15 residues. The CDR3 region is CASSLGQGVYNEQFF. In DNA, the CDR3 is TGTGCCAGCAGTTTGGGACAGGGGGTTTACAATGAGCAGTTCTTC.

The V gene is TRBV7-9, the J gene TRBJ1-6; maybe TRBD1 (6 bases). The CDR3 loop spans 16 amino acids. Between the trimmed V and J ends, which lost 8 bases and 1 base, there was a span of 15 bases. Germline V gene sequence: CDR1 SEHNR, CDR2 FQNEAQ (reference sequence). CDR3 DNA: TGTGCCAGCGCTGCCGCAGGGGTTTCCTATAATTCACCCCTCCACTTT. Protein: CASAAAGVSYNSPLHF.

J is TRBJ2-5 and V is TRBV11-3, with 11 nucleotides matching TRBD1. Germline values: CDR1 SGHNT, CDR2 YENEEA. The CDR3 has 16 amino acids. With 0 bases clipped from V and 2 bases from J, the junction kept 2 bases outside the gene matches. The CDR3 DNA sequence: TGTGCCAGCAGCTTAGACGGGGACAGGGGGCAAGAGACCCAGTACTTC. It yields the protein CASSLDGDRGQETQYF.

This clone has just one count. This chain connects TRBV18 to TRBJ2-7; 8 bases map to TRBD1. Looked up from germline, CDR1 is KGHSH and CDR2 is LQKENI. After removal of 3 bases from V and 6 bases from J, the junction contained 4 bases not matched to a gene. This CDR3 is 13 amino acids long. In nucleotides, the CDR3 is TGTGCCAGCTCACCCGGGACAGGCCTCGAGCAGTACTTC. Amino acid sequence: CASSPGTGLEQYF.

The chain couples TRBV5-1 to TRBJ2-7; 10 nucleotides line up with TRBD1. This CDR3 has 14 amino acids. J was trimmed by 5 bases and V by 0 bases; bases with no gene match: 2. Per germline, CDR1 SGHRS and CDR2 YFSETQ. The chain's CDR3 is CASSLGTGGHEQYF. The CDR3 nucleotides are TGCGCCAGCAGCTTGGGGACAGGGGGGCACGAGCAGTACTTC. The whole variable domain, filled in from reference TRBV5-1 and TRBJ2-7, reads KAGVTQTPRYLIKTRGQQVTLSCSPISGHRSVSWYQQTPGQGLQFLFEYFSETQRNKGNFPGRFSGRQFSNSRSEMNVSTLELGDSALYLCASSLGTGGHEQYFGPGTRLTVT.

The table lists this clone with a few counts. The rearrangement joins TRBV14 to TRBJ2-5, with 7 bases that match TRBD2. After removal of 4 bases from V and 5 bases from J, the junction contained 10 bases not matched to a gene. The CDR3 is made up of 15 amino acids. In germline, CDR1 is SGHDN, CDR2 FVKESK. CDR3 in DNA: TGTGCCAGCAGCCTCCCCATCGGGAGGCAGGAGACCCAGTACTTC. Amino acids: CASSLPIGRQETQYF.